These T cell receptor beta chains were read from a single sample in a study of identical twins. One entry per CDR3 protein results from TCRdb running MiXCR on the 5' RACE reads. Of some 1,600,000 distinct CDR3 sequences listed, under 35% are singletons. The specimen was cord blood. The receptors derive from a newborn girl in good health. CDR3s include the opening cysteine and the closing phenylalanine or tryptophan. Each record gives: clone size, V gene, J gene, D gene, CDR3 protein, CDR3 DNA. The D gene is left open where the match is weak. Clone size is not always given. Where it is, it says once, few, many or a class for expanded clones.

size: .
V: TRBV4-1
J: TRBJ2-3
D: TRBD2
CDR3: CASSQATSGPITDTQYF
DNA: TGCGCCAGCAGCCAAGCGACTAGCGGGCCCATCACAGATACGCAGTATTTT

size: many
V: TRBV29-1
J: TRBJ1-2
D: TRBD1
CDR3: CSVEPDRVANYGYTF
DNA: TGCAGCGTTGAACCCGACAGGGTGGCTAACTATGGCTACACCTTC

size: .
V: TRBV20-1
J: TRBJ2-7
D: .
CDR3: CSARVLQRASSYEQYF
DNA: TGCAGTGCTAGAGTTCTACAGCGGGCAAGCTCCTACGAGCAGTACTTC

size: few
V: TRBV7-9
J: TRBJ2-7
D: .
CDR3: CASGLGDYEQYF
DNA: TGTGCCAGCGGGTTAGGCGATTACGAGCAGTACTTC

size: few
V: TRBV6-1
J: TRBJ1-1
D: .
CDR3: CASGGARITEAFF
DNA: TGTGCCAGCGGAGGGGCGCGGATCACTGAAGCTTTCTTT

size: .
V: TRBV28
J: TRBJ2-5
D: TRBD2
CDR3: CASSLFGLAGDKEQYF
DNA: TGTGCCAGCAGTCTCTTCGGACTAGCGGGAGACAAGGAGCAGTACTTC

size: .
V: TRBV27
J: TRBJ1-6
D: .
CDR3: CASSRDSLVVRSPPHF
DNA: TGTGCCAGCAGTCGCGACAGTCTAGTGGTGCGTTCACCCCCCCACTTT

size: once
V: TRBV5-1
J: TRBJ2-5
D: .
CDR3: CASSVGPAETQYF
DNA: TGCGCCAGCAGCGTGGGGCCAGCGGAGACCCAGTACTTC

size: many
V: TRBV4-2
J: TRBJ1-4
D: TRBD1
CDR3: CASSPGQSNEKLFF
DNA: TGTGCCAGCAGCCCGGGACAGTCTAATGAAAAACTGTTTTTT

size: few
V: TRBV6-1
J: TRBJ2-3
D: .
CDR3: CASRQDTQYF
DNA: TGTGCCAGCAGGCAAGATACGCAGTATTTT

size: .
V: TRBV24-1
J: TRBJ2-5
D: TRBD2
CDR3: CATSEAGGDEQYF
DNA: TGTGCCACCAGTGAAGCGGGGGGCGATGAGCAGTACTTC

size: .
V: TRBV28
J: TRBJ1-5
D: TRBD1
CDR3: CASSLWTGASQPQHF
DNA: TGTGCCAGCAGTTTATGGACAGGGGCCAGTCAGCCCCAGCATTTT

size: .
V: TRBV2
J: TRBJ2-7
D: TRBD2
CDR3: CASSETAGAPYEQYF
DNA: TGTGCCAGCAGTGAAACAGCGGGAGCCCCCTACGAGCAGTACTTC

size: .
V: TRBV29-1
J: TRBJ2-1
D: .
CDR3: CSVERMGFNEQFF
DNA: TGCAGCGTTGAAAGGATGGGCTTCAATGAGCAGTTCTTC